This T cell receptor beta chain was found in a study of T cell clones after liver transplantation. CDR1 SQVTM and CDR2 ANQGSEA come from the germline V gene. V was clipped by 4 bases and J by 0 bases, with 6 bases between them. This CDR3 comprises 12 residues. Clones were read by immunoSEQ multiplex PCR, and TCRdb kept only the in-frame ones, dropping some. This sample yields 45,000 to 60,000 clones, of which 60% to 80% are seen a single time; approximately 10% belongs to the top ten. The chain has TRBV29-1 and TRBJ2-5, with D perhaps TRBD2 (5 bases). This clonotype was sampled from a human patient who received a liver transplant. The graft donor may have given rise to some T cells. This specimen consisted of CD4+ T cells from blood, obtained at the 22-month timepoint. The CDR3: CSVGGNQETQYF. CDR3 DNA: TGCAGCGTTGGAGGGAACCAAGAGACCCAGTACTTC.